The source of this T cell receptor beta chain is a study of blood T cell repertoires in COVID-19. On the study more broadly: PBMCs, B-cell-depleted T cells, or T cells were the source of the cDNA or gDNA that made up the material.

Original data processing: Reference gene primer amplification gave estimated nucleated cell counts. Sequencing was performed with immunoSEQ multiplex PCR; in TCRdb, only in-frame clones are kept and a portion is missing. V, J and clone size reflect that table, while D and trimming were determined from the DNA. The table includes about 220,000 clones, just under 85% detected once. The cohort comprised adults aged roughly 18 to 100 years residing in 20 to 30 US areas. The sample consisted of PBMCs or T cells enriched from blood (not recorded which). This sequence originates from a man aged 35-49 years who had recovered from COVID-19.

The CDR3 sequence: CASSVRVVTEAFF. CDR3 coding DNA: TGTGCCAGCAGTGTGAGGGTGGTCACTGAAGCTTTCTTT. This sequence joins TRBV28 and TRBJ1-1; no clear D gene. Germline CDR1 reads MDHEN; CDR2 reads SYDVKM. The CDR3 length is 13 residues. Trimming removed 5 bases at V and 4 bases at J, with 11 bases between.